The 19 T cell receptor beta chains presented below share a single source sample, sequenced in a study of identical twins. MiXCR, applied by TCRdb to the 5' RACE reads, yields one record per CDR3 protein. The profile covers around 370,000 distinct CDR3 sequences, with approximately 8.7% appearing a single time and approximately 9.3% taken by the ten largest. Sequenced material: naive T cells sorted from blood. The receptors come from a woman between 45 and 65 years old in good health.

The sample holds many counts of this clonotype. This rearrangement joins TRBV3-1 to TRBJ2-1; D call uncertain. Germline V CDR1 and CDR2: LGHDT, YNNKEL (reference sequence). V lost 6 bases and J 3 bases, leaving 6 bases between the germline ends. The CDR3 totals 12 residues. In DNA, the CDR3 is TGTGCCAGCAGTGATTTCTACAATGAGCAGTTCTTC. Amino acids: CASSDFYNEQFF.

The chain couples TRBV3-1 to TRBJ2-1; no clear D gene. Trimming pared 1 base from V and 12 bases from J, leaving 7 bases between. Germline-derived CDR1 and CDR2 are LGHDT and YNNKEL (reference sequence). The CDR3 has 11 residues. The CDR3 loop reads CASSQGLMQFF. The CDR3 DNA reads TGTGCCAGCAGCCAAGGGTTAATGCAGTTCTTC.

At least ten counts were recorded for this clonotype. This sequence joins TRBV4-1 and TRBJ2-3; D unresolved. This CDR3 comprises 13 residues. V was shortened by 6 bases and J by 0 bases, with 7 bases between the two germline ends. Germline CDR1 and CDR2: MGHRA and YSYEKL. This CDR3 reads CASRSLSTDTQYF. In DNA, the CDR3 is TGCGCCAGCAGATCGCTCAGCACAGATACGCAGTATTTT.

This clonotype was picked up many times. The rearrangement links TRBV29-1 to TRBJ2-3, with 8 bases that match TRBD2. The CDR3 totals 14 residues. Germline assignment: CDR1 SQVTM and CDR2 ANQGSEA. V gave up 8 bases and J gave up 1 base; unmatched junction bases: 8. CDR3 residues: CSHSGNWGTDTQYF. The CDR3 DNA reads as TGCAGCCATAGCGGGAACTGGGGCACAGATACGCAGTATTTT.

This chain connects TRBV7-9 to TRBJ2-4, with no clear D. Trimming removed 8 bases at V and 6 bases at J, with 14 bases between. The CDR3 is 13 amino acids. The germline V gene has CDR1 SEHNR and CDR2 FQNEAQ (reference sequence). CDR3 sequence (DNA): TGTGCCAGCCAGTCCACGGATAGAAACATTCAGTACTTC. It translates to CASQSTDRNIQYF. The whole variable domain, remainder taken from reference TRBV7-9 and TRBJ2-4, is DTGVSQNPRHKITKRGQNVTFRCDPISEHNRLYWYRQTLGQGPEFLTYFQNEAQLEKSRLLSDRFSAERPKGSFSTLEIQRTEQGDSAMYLCASQSTDRNIQYFGAGTRLSVL.

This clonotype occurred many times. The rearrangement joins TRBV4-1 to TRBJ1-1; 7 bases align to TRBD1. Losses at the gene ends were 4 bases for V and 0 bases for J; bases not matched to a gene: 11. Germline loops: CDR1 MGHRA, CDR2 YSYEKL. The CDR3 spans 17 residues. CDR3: CASSPPPQGVLNTEAFF. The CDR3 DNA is TGCGCCAGCAGCCCCCCCCCGCAGGGGGTCTTGAACACTGAAGCTTTCTTT.

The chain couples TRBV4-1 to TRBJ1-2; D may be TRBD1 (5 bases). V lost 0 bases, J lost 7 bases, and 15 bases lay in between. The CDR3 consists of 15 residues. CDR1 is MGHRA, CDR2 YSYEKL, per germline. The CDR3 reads CASSQDRGWRLGYTF. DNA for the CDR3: TGCGCCAGCAGCCAAGACCGGGGGTGGCGGCTTGGCTACACCTTC.

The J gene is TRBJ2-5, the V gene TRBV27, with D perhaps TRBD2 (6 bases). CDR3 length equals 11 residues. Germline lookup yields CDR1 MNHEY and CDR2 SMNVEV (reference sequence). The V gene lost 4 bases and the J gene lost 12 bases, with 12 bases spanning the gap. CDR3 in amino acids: CASSSGGSEYF. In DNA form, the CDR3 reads TGTGCCAGCAGTTCTGGGGGGTCTGAGTACTTC.

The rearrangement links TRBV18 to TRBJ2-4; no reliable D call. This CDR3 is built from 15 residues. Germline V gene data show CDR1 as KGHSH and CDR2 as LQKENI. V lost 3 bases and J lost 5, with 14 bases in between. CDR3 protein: CASSPRSSNQNIQYF. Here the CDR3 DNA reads TGTGCCAGCTCACCCCGCAGTTCGAATCAAAACATTCAGTACTTC.

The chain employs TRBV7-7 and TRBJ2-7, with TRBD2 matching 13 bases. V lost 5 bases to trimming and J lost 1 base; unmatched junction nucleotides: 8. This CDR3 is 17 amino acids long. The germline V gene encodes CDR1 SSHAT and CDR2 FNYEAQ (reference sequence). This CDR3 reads CASSPRGLAGLSYEQYV. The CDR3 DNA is TGTGCCAGCAGCCCTAGGGGACTAGCGGGATTATCCTACGAGCAGTACGTC.

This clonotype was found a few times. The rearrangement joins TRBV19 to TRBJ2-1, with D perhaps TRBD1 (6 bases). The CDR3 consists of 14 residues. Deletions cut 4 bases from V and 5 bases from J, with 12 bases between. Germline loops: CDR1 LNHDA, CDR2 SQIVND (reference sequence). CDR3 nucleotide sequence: TGTGCCAGTAGTACAGGGGCACCTAACAATGAGCAGTTCTTC. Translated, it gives CASSTGAPNNEQFF.

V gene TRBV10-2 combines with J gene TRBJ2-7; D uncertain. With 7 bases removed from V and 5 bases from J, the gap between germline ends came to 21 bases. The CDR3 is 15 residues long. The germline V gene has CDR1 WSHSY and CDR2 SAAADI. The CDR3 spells CASTNGFMGSHEQYF. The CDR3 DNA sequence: TGCGCCAGCACTAACGGGTTTATGGGGTCCCACGAGCAGTACTTC.

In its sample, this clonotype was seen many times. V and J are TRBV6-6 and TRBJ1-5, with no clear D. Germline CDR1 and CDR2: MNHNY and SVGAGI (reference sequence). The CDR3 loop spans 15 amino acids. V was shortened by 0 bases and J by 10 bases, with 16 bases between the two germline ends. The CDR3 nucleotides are TGTGCCAGCAGTTACTCGATTTTAACAGCCTCACCCCAGCATTTT. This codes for CASSYSILTASPQHF.

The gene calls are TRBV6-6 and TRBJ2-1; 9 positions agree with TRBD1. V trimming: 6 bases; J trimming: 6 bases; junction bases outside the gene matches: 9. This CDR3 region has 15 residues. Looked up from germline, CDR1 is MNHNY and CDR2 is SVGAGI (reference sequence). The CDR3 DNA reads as TGTGCCAGCAGAAGGAGGGACAGGGAGGGCAATGAGCAGTTCTTC. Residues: CASRRRDREGNEQFF.

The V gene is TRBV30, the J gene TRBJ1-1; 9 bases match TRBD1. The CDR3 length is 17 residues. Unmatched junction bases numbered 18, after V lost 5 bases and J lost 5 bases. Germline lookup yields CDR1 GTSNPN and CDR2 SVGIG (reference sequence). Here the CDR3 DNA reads TGTGCCTGGGTTACAGCCCTCTCGGGACAGGGATGGACTGAAGCTTTCTTT. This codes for CAWVTALSGQGWTEAFF.

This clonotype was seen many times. This chain's CDR3 is CASRQDLNTGELFF. The CDR3 DNA reads as TGCGCCAGCCGACAGGACCTGAACACCGGGGAGCTGTTTTTT. The V call is TRBV5-1, the J call TRBJ2-2; possibly TRBD1 for D (6 bases). Germline assignment: CDR1 SGHRS and CDR2 YFSETQ. The CDR3 covers 14 residues. The germline V and J ends were trimmed by 7 bases and 1 base, with 11 bases remaining between them.

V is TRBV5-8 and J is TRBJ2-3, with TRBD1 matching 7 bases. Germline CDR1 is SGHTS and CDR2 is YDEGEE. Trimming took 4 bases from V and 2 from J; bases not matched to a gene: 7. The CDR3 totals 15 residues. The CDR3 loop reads CASSARDRPTDTQYF. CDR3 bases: TGTGCCAGCAGCGCCCGGGACAGACCCACAGATACGCAGTATTTT.

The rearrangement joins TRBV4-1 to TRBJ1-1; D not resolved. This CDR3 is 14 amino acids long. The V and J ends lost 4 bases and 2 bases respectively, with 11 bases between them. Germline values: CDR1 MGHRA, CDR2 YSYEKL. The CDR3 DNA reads TGCGCCAGCAGCCTGAGACTGCTCAACACTGAAGCTTTCTTT. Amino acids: CASSLRLLNTEAFF.

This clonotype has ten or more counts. In DNA, the CDR3 is TGTGCCACCAGTGATTCGGGAGCGGGAGCGCACAATGAGCAGTTCTTC. Amino acid sequence: CATSDSGAGAHNEQFF. This sequence joins TRBV24-1 and TRBJ2-1; 8 nucleotides align to TRBD2. The CDR3 runs to 16 residues. The V segment lost 2 bases and the J segment 5 bases; nucleotides outside the gene matches: 7. Germline V lookup: CDR1 KGHDR, CDR2 SFDVKD.